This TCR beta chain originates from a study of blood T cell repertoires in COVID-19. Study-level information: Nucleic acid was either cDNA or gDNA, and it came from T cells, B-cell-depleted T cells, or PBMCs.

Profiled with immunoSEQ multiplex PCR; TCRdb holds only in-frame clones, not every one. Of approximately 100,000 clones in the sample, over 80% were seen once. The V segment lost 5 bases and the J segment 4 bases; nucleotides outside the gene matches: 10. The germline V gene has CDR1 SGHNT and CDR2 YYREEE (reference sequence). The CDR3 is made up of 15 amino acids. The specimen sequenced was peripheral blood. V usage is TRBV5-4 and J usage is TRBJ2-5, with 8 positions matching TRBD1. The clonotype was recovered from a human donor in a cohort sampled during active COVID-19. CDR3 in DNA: TGTGCCAGCAGGACAGGGGACGCATACCCAGAGACCCAGTACTTC. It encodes CASRTGDAYPETQYF.